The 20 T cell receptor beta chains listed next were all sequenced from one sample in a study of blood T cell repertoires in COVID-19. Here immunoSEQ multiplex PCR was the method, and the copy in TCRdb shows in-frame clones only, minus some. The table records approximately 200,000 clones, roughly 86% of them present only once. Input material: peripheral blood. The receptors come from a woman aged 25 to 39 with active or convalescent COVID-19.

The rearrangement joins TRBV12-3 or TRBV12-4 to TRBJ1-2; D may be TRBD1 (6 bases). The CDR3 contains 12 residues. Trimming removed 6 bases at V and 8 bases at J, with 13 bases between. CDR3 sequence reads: CASSMAGEGYTF. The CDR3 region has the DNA TGTGCCAGCAGCATGGCAGGGGAGGGCTACACCTTC.

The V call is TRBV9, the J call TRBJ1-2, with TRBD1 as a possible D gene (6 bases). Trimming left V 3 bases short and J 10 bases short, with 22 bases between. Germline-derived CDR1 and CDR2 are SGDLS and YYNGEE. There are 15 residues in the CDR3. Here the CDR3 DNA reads TGTGCCAGCAGCGCCAGCGGTGGGACACAGAGTCACTACACCTTC. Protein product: CASSASGGTQSHYTF.

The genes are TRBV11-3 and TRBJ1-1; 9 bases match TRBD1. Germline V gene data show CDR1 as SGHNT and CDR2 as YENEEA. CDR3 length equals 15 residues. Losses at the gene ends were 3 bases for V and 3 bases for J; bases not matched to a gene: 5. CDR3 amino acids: CASSFDRGLDTEAFF. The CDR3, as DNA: TGTGCCAGCAGCTTTGACAGGGGGTTGGACACTGAAGCTTTCTTT.

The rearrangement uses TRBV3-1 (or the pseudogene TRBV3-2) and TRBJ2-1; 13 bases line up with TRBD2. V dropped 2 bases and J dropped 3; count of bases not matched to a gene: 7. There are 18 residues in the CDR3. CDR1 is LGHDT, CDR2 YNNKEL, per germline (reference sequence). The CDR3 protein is CASSQTGLAGINYNEQFF. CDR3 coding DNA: TGTGCCAGCAGCCAAACGGGACTAGCGGGGATAAACTACAATGAGCAGTTCTTC.

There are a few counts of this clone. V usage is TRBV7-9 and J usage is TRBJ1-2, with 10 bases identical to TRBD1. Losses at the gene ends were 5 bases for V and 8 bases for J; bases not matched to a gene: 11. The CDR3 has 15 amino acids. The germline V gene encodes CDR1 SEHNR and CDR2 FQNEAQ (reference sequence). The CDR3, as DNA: TGTGCCAGCAGCCCTGTAAGACAGGGGGCGCCCGGCTACACCTTC. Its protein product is CASSPVRQGAPGYTF. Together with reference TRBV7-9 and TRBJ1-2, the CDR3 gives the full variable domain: DTGVSQNPRHKITKRGQNVTFRCDPISEHNRLYWYRQTLGQGPEFLTYFQNEAQLEKSRLLSDRFSAERPKGSFSTLEIQRTEQGDSAMYLCASSPVRQGAPGYTFGSGTRLTVV.

In nucleotides, the CDR3 is TGTGCCAGCAGTTTAAGGACTACGACCACAGATACGCAGTATTTT. Protein product: CASSLRTTTTDTQYF. The chain has TRBV27 and TRBJ2-3, with D possibly TRBD2 on 6 matching bases. The germline V gene encodes CDR1 MNHEY and CDR2 SMNVEV (reference sequence). V was clipped by 2 bases and J by 2 bases, with 11 bases between them. The CDR3 length is 15 residues.

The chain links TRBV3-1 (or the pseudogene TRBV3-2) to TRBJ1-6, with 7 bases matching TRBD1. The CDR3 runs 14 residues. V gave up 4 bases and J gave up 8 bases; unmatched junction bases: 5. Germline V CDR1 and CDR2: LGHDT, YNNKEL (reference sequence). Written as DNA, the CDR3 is TGTGCCAGCAGCCCCTGGGACAGCGATTCACCCCTCCACTTT. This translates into CASSPWDSDSPLHF.

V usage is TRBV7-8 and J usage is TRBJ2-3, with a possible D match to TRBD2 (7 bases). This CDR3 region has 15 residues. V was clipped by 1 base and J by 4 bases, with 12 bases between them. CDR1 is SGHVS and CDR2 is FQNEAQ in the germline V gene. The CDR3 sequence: CASSLEGGASDTQYF. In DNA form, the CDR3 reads TGTGCCAGCAGCTTAGAGGGGGGGGCATCAGATACGCAGTATTTT.

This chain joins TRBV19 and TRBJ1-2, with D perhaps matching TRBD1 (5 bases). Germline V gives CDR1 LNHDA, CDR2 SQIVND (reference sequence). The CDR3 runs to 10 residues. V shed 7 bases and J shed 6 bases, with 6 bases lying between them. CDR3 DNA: TGTGCCAGTACGGGGGATGGCTACACCTTC. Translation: CASTGDGYTF.

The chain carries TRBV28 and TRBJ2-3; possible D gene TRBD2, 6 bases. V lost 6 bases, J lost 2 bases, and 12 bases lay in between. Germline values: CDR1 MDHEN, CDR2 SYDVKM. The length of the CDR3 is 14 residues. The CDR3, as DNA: TGTGCCAGCAGGGATAGCGGAACCACAGATACGCAGTATTTT. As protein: CASRDSGTTDTQYF.

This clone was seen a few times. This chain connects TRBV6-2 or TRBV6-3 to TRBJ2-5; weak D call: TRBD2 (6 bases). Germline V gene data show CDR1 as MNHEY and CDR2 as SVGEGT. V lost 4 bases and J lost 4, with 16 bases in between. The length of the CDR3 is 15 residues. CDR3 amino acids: CASSSSAGLRETQYF. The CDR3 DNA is TGTGCCAGCAGTTCATCCGCGGGGCTTAGAGAGACCCAGTACTTC.

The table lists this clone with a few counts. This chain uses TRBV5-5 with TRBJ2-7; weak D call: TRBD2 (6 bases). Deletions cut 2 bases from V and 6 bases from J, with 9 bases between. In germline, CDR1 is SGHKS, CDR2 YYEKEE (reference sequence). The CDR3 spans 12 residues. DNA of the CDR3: TGTGCCAGCAGCTTCTCCGGGGGCGAGCAGTACTTC. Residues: CASSFSGGEQYF.

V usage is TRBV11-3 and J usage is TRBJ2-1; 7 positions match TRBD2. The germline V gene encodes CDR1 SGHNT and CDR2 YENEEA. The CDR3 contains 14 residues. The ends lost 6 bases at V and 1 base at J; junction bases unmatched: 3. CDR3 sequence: CASRHGGSYNEQFF. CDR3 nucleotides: TGTGCCAGCAGACACGGGGGGTCCTACAATGAGCAGTTCTTC.

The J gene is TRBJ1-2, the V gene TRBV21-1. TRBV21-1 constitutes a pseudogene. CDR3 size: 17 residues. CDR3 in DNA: TGTGCCAGCAGCAAAGCAGTAGAAGCTTACCTTAACTATGGCTACACCTTC. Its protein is CASSKAVEAYLNYGYTF.

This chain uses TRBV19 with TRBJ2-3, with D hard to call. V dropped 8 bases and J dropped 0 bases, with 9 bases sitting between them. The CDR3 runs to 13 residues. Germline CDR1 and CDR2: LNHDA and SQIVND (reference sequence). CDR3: CASSLASTDTQYF. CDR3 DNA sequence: TGTGCCAGTTCCTTAGCTAGCACAGATACGCAGTATTTT.

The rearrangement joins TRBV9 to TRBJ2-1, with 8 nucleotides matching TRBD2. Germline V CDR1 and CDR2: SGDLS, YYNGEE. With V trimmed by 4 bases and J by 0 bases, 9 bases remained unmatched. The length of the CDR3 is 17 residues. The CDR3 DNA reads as TGTGCCAGCAGCTACGACCCGGGGGGGGCCTCCTACAATGAGCAGTTCTTC. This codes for CASSYDPGGASYNEQFF.

CDR3 bases: TGTGCCAGCAGCCAAGATCTACTAGCGGGAGGAGGCTCCTACGAGCAGTACTTC. This gives the protein CASSQDLLAGGGSYEQYF. This chain uses TRBV3-1 (or the pseudogene TRBV3-2) with TRBJ2-7; 12 bases map to TRBD2. V was clipped by 0 bases and J by 0 bases; unmatched bases: 6. Looked up from germline, CDR1 is LGHDT and CDR2 is YNNKEL (reference sequence). The CDR3 is made up of 18 amino acids.

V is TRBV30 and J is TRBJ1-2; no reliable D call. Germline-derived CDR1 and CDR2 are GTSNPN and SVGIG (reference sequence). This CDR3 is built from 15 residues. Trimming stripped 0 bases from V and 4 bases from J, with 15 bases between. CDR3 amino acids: CAWSVLDHSGYGYTF. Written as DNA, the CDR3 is TGTGCCTGGAGTGTACTTGACCACTCGGGCTATGGCTACACCTTC.

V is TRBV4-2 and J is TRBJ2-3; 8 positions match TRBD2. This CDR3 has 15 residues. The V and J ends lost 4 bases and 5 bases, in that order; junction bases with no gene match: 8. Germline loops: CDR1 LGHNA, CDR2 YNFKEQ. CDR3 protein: CASSPGGAGGDTQYF. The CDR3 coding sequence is TGTGCCAGCAGCCCCGGGGGGGCCGGAGGAGATACGCAGTATTTT.

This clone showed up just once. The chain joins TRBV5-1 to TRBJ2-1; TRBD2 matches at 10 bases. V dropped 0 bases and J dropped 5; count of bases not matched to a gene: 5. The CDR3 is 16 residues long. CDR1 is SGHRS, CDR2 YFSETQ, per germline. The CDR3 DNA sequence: TGCGCCAGCAGCTTGGCTCTAGCGGGAGTTAACAATGAGCAGTTCTTC. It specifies CASSLALAGVNNEQFF.